This TCR beta chain was sequenced for a study of cytomegalovirus exposure and HLA in healthy donors. About the study: Researchers previously reported finding more than 100 million unique TCR beta sequences from roughly 170 million T cells.

A note on this clone: Its specificity is unknown.

The germline V gene encodes CDR1 SGHDN and CDR2 FVKESK. CDR3 length: 16 residues. With V trimmed by 3 bases and J by 6 bases, 10 bases remained unmatched. Amplification used 60 Vbeta primers and 13 Jbeta primers. TCRdb's copy holds only in-frame clones and misses some; the assay was immunoSEQ multiplex PCR. The sample lists about 130,000 clones, roughly four fifths seen once, with more than 3.5% in the top ten. Overall study findings and caveats: Associated with cytomegalovirus, according to the listing, were 164 TCR beta chains. Later analysis indicated greater clonal expansion among HLA-associated TCR beta chains than among equally common other chains. Indistinguishability led to the exclusion of some V segments, TRBV6-2 and TRBV6-3 included.

Sequences were obtained from PBMCs. The clonotype was recovered from a woman between 40 and 55 years old in good health and CMV-seropositive. The chain combines TRBV14 with TRBJ2-7; the match to TRBD2 covers 11 bases. The CDR3 reads CASSQFSGRAGGEQYF. CDR3 coding DNA: TGTGCCAGCAGCCAGTTTAGCGGGAGGGCCGGAGGCGAGCAGTACTTC.